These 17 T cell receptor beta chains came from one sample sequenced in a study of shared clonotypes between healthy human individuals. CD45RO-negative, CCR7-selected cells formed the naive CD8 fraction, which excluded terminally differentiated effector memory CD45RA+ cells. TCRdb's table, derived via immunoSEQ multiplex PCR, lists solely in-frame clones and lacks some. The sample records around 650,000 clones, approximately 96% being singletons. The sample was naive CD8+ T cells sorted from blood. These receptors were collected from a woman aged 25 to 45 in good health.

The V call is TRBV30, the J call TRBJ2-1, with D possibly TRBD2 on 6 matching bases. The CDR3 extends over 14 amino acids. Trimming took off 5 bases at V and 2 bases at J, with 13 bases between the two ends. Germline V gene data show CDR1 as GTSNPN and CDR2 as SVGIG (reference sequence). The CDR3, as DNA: TGTGCCTGGGCCGGGCGGGGTCCCTACAATGAGCAGTTCTTC. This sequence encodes CAWAGRGPYNEQFF. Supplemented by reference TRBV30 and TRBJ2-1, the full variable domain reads SQTIHQWPATLVQPVGSPLSLECTVEGTSNPNLYWYRQAAGRGLQLLFYSVGIGQISSEVPQNLSASRPQDRQFILSSKKLLLSDSGFYLCAWAGRGPYNEQFFGPGTRLTVL.

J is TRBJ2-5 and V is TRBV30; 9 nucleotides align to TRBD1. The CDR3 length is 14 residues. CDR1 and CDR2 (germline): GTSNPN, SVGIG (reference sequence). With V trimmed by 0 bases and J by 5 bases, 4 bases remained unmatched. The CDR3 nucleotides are TGTGCCTGGAGTGTGGGGACAGGGAGGGAGACCCAGTACTTC. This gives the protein CAWSVGTGRETQYF.

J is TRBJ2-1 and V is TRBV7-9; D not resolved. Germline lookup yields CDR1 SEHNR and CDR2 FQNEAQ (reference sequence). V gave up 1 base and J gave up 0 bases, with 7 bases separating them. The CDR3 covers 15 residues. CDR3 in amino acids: CASSLDPSSYNEQFF. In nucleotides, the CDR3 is TGTGCCAGCAGCTTAGACCCCAGCTCCTACAATGAGCAGTTCTTC. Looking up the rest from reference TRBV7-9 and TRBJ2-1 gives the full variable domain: DTGVSQNPRHKITKRGQNVTFRCDPISEHNRLYWYRQTLGQGPEFLTYFQNEAQLEKSRLLSDRFSAERPKGSFSTLEIQRTEQGDSAMYLCASSLDPSSYNEQFFGPGTRLTVL.

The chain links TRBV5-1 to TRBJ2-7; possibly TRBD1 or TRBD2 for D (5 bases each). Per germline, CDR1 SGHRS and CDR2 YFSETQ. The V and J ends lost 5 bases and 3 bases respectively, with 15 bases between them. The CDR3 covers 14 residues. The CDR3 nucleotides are TGCGCCAGCAGGGAATGGGGACCGGACTACGAGCAGTACTTC. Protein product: CASREWGPDYEQYF.

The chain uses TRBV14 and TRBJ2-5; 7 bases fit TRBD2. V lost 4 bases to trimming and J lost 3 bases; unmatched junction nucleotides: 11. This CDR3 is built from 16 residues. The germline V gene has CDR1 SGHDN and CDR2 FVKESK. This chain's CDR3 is CASSPRTSAKEETQYF. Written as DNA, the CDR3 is TGTGCCAGCAGCCCGCGTACTAGCGCCAAGGAAGAGACCCAGTACTTC.

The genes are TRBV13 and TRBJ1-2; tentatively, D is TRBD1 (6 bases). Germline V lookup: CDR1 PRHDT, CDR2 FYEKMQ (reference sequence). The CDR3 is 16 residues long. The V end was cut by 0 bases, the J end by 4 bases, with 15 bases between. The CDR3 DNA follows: TGTGCCAGCAGCTTAGGGCGACAGGAATTCGTCTATGGCTACACCTTC. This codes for CASSLGRQEFVYGYTF.

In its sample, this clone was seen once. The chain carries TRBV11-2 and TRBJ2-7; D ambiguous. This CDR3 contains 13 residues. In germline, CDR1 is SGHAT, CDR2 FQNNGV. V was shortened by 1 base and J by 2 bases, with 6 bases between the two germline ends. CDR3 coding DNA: TGTGCCAGCAGCTTAGCCAGAGCCTACGAGCAGTACTTC. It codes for CASSLARAYEQYF.

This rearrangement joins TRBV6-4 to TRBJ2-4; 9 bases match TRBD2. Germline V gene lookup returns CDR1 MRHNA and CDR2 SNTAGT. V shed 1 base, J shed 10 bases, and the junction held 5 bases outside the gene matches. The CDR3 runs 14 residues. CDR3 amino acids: CASSDFAGGMIQYF. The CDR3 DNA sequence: TGTGCCAGCAGTGACTTCGCGGGAGGGATGATTCAGTACTTC.

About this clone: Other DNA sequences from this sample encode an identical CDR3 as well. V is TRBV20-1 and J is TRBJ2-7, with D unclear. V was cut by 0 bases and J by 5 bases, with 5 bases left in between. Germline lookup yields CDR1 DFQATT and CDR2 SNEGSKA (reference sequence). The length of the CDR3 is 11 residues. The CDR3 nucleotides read TGCAGTGCTAGAGAGGGCCACGAGCAGTACTTC. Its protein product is CSAREGHEQYF.

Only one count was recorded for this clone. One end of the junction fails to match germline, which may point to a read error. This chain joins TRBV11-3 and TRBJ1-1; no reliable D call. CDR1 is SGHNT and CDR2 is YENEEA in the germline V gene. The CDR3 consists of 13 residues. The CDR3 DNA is TGTGCCAACAGCTTAGCCCCATCCGTCGAAGCTTTCTTT. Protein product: CANSLAPSVEAFF.

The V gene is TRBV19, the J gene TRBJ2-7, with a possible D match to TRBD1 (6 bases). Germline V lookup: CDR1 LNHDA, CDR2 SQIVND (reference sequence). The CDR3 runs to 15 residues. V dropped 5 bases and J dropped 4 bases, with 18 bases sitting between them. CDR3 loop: CASSVRDTLVYEQYF. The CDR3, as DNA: TGTGCCAGTAGTGTCCGGGACACCTTGGTTTACGAGCAGTACTTC. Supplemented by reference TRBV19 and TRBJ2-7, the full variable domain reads DGGITQSPKYLFRKEGQNVTLSCEQNLNHDAMYWYRQDPGQGLRLIYYSQIVNDFQKGDIAEGYSVSREKKESFPLTVTSAQKNPTAFYLCASSVRDTLVYEQYFGPGTRLTVT.

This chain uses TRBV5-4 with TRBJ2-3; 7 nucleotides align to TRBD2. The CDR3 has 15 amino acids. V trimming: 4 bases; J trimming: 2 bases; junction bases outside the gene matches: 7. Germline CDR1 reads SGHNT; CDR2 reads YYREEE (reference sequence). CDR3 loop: CASSPPLADTDTQYF. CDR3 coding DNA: TGTGCCAGCAGCCCCCCTCTAGCGGACACAGATACGCAGTATTTT.

The CDR3 reads CASSEAGGTYEQYF. CDR3 DNA: TGTGCCAGCAGTGAAGCAGGGGGGACCTACGAGCAGTACTTC. This sequence joins TRBV6-1 and TRBJ2-7, with D perhaps given as TRBD1 or TRBD2 (6 bases each). The CDR3 contains 14 residues. CDR1 and CDR2 from the germline V gene are MNHNS and SASEGT. The V gene lost 0 bases and the J gene lost 2 bases, with 8 bases spanning the gap.

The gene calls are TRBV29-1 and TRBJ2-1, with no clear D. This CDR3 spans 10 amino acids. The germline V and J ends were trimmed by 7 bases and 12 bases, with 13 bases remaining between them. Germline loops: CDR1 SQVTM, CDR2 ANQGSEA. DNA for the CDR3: TGCAGCGCCCTTCTTGCCACGCAGTTCTTC. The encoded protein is CSALLATQFF.

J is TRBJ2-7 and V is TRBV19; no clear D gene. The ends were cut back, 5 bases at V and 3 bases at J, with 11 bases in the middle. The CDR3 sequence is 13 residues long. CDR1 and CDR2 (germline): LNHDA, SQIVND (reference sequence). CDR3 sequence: CASSWAAYYEQYF. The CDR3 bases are TGTGCCAGTAGTTGGGCGGCCTACTACGAGCAGTACTTC.

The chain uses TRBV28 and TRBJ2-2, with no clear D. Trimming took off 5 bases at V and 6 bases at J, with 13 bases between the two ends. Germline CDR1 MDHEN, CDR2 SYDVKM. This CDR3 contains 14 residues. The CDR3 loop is CASSAVGSAGELFF. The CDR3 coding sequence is TGTGCCAGCAGTGCTGTTGGTTCGGCCGGGGAGCTGTTTTTT.

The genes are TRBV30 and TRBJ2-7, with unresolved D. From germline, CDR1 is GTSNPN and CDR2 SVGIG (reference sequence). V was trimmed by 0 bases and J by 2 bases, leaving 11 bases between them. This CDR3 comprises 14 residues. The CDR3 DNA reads TGTGCCTGGAGTGTATCAGCGCTTACCTACGAGCAGTACTTC. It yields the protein CAWSVSALTYEQYF.